This entry features one T cell receptor (beta chain) sequence. The study ran its PCR with 60 Vbeta and 13 Jbeta primers. The protocol was immunoSEQ multiplex PCR, while the TCRdb copy is restricted to in-frame clones and leaves out a portion. Here the sample spans fewer than 200,000 clones, approximately 84% being singletons. This CDR3 has 17 residues. Germline CDR1 LNHDA, CDR2 SQIVND (reference sequence). Trimming removed 7 bases from V and 7 bases from J; junction bases left unmatched: 11. Healthy bone marrow donors made up the donors. These data belong to a study of cytomegalovirus exposure and HLA in healthy donors.

The TCR originated in a young man in good health and CMV-seropositive. This chain uses TRBV19 with TRBJ2-1; 15 nucleotides agree with TRBD2. Material: PBMCs. This CDR3 is CASTRTSGRVSANEQFF. CDR3 DNA: TGTGCCAGTACAAGGACTAGCGGGAGGGTATCGGCAAATGAGCAGTTCTTC.